These 10 T cell receptor beta chains were all obtained from the same sample, sequenced in a study of identical twins. TCRdb independently ran MiXCR on the 5' RACE reads; one entry per CDR3 protein. Among about 500,000 distinct CDR3 sequences listed, roughly 13% were seen once. These records were also assigned to another study, of yellow fever vaccine responses in identical twins.

The sample comprised CD4+ T cells sorted from blood. Receptors were obtained from a woman under 30 in good health.

Only a few counts were recorded for this clonotype. The chain has TRBV20-1 and TRBJ2-7, with 8 bases lining up with TRBD1. The ends lost 0 bases at V and 2 bases at J; junction bases unmatched: 3. The germline V gene has CDR1 DFQATT and CDR2 SNEGSKA (reference sequence). The CDR3 contains 14 residues. This chain's CDR3 is CSAREPGGPYEQYF. CDR3 in DNA: TGCAGTGCTAGAGAACCAGGGGGCCCCTACGAGCAGTACTTC.

The chain combines TRBV18 with TRBJ1-1; 9 nucleotides align to TRBD1. Looked up from germline, CDR1 is KGHSH and CDR2 is LQKENI. CDR3 size: 15 residues. V gave up 6 bases and J gave up 3 bases; unmatched junction bases: 8. The CDR3 reads CASSPGQGGYTEAFF. CDR3 in DNA: TGTGCCAGCTCGCCGGGACAGGGTGGTTACACTGAAGCTTTCTTT.

J is TRBJ2-2 and V is TRBV4-2, with 10 bases that match TRBD2. V lost 2 bases, J lost 6 bases, and 12 bases stayed unmatched. CDR1 and CDR2 (germline): LGHNA, YNFKEQ. CDR3 length equals 18 residues. CDR3 in DNA: TGTGCCAGCAGCCAAAGGGCGACGAGCGGGGGGGTCTCCGGGGAGCTGTTTTTT. It codes for CASSQRATSGGVSGELFF.

The V gene is TRBV7-8, the J gene TRBJ2-5, with D perhaps TRBD1 (5 bases). CDR1 is SGHVS and CDR2 is FQNEAQ in the germline V gene. Trimming took off 1 base at V and 7 bases at J, with 16 bases between the two ends. The length of the CDR3 is 15 residues. DNA of the CDR3: TGTGCCAGCAGCTTAGATTATGCAGGGCTAGGGACCCAGTACTTC. This encodes CASSLDYAGLGTQYF.

This clonotype was observed a few times. The gene calls are TRBV29-1 and TRBJ1-1, with a tentative D call TRBD1 (5 bases). Germline V gene lookup returns CDR1 SQVTM and CDR2 ANQGSEA. V was shortened by 4 bases and J by 0 bases, with 15 bases between the two germline ends. CDR3 length: 15 amino acids. CDR3 loop: CSVGTGLIMNTEAFF. The CDR3 coding sequence is TGCAGCGTTGGAACGGGACTTATTATGAACACTGAAGCTTTCTTT.

The chain carries TRBV6-2 or TRBV6-3 and TRBJ1-2, with D possibly TRBD1 on 5 matching bases. V gave up 7 bases and J gave up 2 bases, with 8 bases separating them. The CDR3 length is 12 residues. CDR1 MNHEY and CDR2 SVGEGT come from the germline V gene. The chain's CDR3 is CASTEGNYGYTF. The CDR3 DNA reads as TGTGCCAGCACCGAGGGGAACTATGGCTACACCTTC.

V and J are TRBV30 and TRBJ1-5; D remains unclear. The CDR3 is 13 amino acids. V lost 5 bases to trimming and J lost 1 base, with 9 bases between them. The germline V gene has CDR1 GTSNPN and CDR2 SVGIG (reference sequence). CDR3 sequence: CAWDAGSNQPQHF. As DNA, the CDR3 is TGTGCCTGGGACGCAGGCAGCAATCAGCCCCAGCATTTT.

This rearrangement joins TRBV12-3 or TRBV12-4 to TRBJ1-5, with D possibly being TRBD1 (5 bases). Between the trimmed V and J ends, which lost 5 bases and 7 bases, there was a span of 15 bases. This CDR3 spans 14 amino acids. The CDR3: CASSPGLLGQPQHF. The CDR3 coding sequence is TGTGCCAGCAGTCCAGGGCTCCTGGGGCAGCCCCAGCATTTT.

This clonotype was picked up a small number of times. The CDR3 is CSARGLDRTDTQYF. The CDR3 nucleotides are TGCAGTGCTAGGGGACTGGATCGCACAGATACGCAGTATTTT. This chain links TRBV20-1 with TRBJ2-3; maybe TRBD2 (6 bases). Trimming stripped 3 bases from V and 1 base from J, with 11 bases between. CDR1 is DFQATT and CDR2 is SNEGSKA in the germline V gene (reference sequence). The CDR3 runs 14 residues.

In its sample, this clonotype was seen a few times. The V call is TRBV5-6, the J call TRBJ2-5; possible D gene TRBD1, 6 bases. The V and J ends lost 3 bases and 5 bases respectively, with 20 bases between them. Germline lookup yields CDR1 SGHDT and CDR2 YYEEEE. This CDR3 is 16 amino acids long. CDR3 in amino acids: CASSSPGTRVRETQYF. CDR3 sequence (DNA): TGTGCCAGCAGCTCCCCCGGGACACGGGTTAGGGAGACCCAGTACTTC.